The 10 T cell receptor beta chains presented below share a single source sample, sequenced in a study of monozygotic twins with inflammatory bowel disease. Reprocessing the 5' RACE reads, TCRdb reports a single entry for every CDR3 protein and omits DNA. This listing includes more than 75,000 distinct CDR3 sequences. Material for sequencing was blood. The source is a human donor with ulcerative colitis or Crohn's disease, or a healthy co-twin of an affected twin (not recorded which).

The genes are TRBV2 and TRBJ1-1. The V gene's germline CDR1 is SNHLY and CDR2 FYNNEI. The CDR3 has 13 residues. The CDR3 region is CASSWGRNTEAFF.

This chain joins TRBV20-1 and TRBJ1-1. The CDR3 covers 12 residues. Germline-derived CDR1 and CDR2 are DFQATT and SNEGSKA (reference sequence). The CDR3: CSASKLNTEAFF.

The rearrangement uses TRBV9 and TRBJ1-2; the TRBD1 assignment by TCRdb is unverifiable without DNA. This CDR3 comprises 15 residues. CDR1 is SGDLS, CDR2 YYNGEE, per germline. The CDR3 sequence: CASSVNPTGDAGYTF.

The chain carries TRBV6-6 and TRBJ2-5. CDR1 is MNHNY and CDR2 is SVGAGI in the germline V gene (reference sequence). CDR3 size: 13 residues. CDR3 protein: CASSYSNQETQYF.

The rearrangement uses TRBV5-1 and TRBJ2-1; TCRdb names TRBD1, which stays unverified in the absence of DNA. The CDR3 has 15 residues. The V gene's germline CDR1 is SGHRS and CDR2 YFSETQ. The CDR3 loop is CASTNGTSSHNEQFF. The full variable domain, in which reference TRBV5-1 and TRBJ2-1 provide the parts outside the CDR3, is KAGVTQTPRYLIKTRGQQVTLSCSPISGHRSVSWYQQTPGQGLQFLFEYFSETQRNKGNFPGRFSGRQFSNSRSEMNVSTLELGDSALYLCASTNGTSSHNEQFFGPGTRLTVL.

The rearrangement links TRBV18 to TRBJ2-1; lacking DNA, the TRBD1 call made by TCRdb goes unchecked. Germline-derived CDR1 and CDR2 are KGHSH and LQKENI. The CDR3 totals 19 residues. The CDR3 reads CASSRQGATLGGSYNEQFF.

CDR3 region: CASSLAKTAGGHEQFF. This rearrangement joins TRBV7-9 to TRBJ2-1; the D gene TCRdb calls, TRBD1, cannot be checked with no DNA. Germline V lookup: CDR1 SEHNR, CDR2 FQNEAQ (reference sequence). The CDR3 is made up of 16 amino acids.

The chain joins TRBV12-3 or TRBV12-4 to TRBJ2-1; without DNA, the TCRdb call of TRBD1 cannot be checked. This CDR3 spans 13 amino acids. The CDR3 region is CASTRWPNNEQFF.

The chain has TRBV5-5 and TRBJ2-1. The CDR3 is 13 amino acids. The V gene's germline CDR1 is SGHKS and CDR2 YYEKEE (reference sequence). The CDR3 reads CASSLEPNNEQFF.

The chain couples TRBV6-1 to TRBJ2-2; the D gene TCRdb calls, TRBD1, cannot be checked with no DNA. The CDR3 consists of 15 residues. Germline V gene sequence: CDR1 MNHNS, CDR2 SASEGT. CDR3 amino acids: CASKGGAINTGELFF.